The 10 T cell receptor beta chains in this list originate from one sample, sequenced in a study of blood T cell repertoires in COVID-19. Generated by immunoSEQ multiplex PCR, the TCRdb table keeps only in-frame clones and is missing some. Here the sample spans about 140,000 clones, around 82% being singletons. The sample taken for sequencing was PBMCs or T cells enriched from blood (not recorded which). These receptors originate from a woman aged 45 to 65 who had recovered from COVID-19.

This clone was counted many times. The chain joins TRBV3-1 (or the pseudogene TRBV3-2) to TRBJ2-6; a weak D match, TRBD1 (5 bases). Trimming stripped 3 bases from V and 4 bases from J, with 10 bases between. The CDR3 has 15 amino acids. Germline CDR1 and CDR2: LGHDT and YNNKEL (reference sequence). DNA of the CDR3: TGTGCCAGCAGCCACCGCAGGGAAGGGGCCAACGTCCTGACTTTC. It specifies CASSHRREGANVLTF.

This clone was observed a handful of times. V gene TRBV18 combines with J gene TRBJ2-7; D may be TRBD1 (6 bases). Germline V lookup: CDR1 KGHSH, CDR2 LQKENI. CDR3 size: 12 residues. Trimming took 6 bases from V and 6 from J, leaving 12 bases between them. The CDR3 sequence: CASSPDRREQYF. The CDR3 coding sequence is TGTGCCAGCTCCCCCGACAGGCGCGAGCAGTACTTC. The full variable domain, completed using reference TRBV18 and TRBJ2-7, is NAGVMQNPRHLVRRRGQEARLRCSPMKGHSHVYWYRQLPEEGLKFMVYLQKENIIDESGMPKERFSAEFPKEGPSILRIQQVVRGDSAAYFCASSPDRREQYFGPGTRLTVT.

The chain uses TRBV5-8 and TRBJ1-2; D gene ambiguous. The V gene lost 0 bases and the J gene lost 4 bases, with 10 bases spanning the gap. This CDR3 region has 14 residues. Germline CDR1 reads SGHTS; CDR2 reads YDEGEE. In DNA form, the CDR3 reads TGTGCCAGCAGCTTGGGAGAATCGGTCTATGGCTACACCTTC. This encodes CASSLGESVYGYTF. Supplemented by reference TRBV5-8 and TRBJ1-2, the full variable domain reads EAGVTQSPTHLIKTRGQQATLRCSPISGHTSVYWYQQALGLGLQFLLWYDEGEERNRGNFPPRFSGRQFPNYSSELNVNALELEDSALYLCASSLGESVYGYTFGSGTRLTVV.

The CDR3 loop reads CASSGLGPLNYGYTF. The CDR3 DNA follows: TGTGCCAGCAGTGGGCTGGGGCCGCTTAACTATGGCTACACCTTC. The rearrangement uses TRBV28 and TRBJ1-2; D may be TRBD1 (5 bases). This CDR3 contains 15 residues. V dropped 5 bases and J dropped 1 base, with 14 bases sitting between them. The germline V gene has CDR1 MDHEN and CDR2 SYDVKM.

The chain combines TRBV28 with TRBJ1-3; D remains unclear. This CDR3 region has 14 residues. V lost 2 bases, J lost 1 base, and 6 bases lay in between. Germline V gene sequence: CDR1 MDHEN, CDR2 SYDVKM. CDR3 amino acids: CASSLMQSGNTIYF. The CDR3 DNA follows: TGTGCCAGCAGTTTAATGCAGTCTGGAAACACCATATATTTT.

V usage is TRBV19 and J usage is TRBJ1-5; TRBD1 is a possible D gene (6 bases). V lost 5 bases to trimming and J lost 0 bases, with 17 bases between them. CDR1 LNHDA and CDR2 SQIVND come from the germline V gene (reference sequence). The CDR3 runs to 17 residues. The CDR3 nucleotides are TGTGCCAGTAGTCCCTACAGGGCCCGGGATAGCAATCAGCCCCAGCATTTT. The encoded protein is CASSPYRARDSNQPQHF.

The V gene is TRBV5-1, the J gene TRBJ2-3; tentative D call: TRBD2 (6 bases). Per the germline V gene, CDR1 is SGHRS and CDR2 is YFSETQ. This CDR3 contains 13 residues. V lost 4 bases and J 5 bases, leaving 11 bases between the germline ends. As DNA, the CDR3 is TGCGCCAGCAGCCCGGAGGGACGAGATACGCAGTATTTT. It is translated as CASSPEGRDTQYF.

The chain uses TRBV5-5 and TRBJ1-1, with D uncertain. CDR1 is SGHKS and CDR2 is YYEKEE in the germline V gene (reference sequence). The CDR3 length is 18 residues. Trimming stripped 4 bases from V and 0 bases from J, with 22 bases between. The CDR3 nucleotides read TGTGCCAGCAGCCGCGGCATCGAGGGTAGCCCCATGAACACTGAAGCTTTCTTT. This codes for CASSRGIEGSPMNTEAFF.

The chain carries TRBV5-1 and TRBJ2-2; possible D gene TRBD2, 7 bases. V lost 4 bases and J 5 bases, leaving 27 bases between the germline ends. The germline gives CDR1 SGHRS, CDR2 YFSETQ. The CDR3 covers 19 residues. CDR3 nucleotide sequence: TGCGCCAGCAGCCTGAGAATCGGGGGGCTCCTGGGGCAGACCGGGGAGCTGTTTTTT. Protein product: CASSLRIGGLLGQTGELFF.

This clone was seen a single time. The CDR3: CSVEDRGNTGELFF. The CDR3 DNA reads TGCAGCGTTGAGGACAGAGGGAACACCGGGGAGCTGTTTTTT. The chain has TRBV29-1 and TRBJ2-2; perhaps TRBD1 as D (6 bases). This CDR3 contains 14 residues. V was shortened by 3 bases and J by 1 base, with 9 bases between the two germline ends. Germline values: CDR1 SQVTM, CDR2 ANQGSEA.